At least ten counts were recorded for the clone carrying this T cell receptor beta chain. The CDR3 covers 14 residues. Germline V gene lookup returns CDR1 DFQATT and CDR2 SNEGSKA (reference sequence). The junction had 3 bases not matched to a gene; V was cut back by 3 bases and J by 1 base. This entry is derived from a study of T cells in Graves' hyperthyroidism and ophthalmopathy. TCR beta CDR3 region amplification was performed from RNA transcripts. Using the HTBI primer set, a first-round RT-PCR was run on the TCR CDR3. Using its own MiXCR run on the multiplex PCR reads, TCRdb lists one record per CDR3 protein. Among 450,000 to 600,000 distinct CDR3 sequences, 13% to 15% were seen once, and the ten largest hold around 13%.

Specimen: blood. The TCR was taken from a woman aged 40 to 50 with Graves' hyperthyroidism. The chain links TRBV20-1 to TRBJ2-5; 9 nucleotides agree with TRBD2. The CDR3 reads CSARASGTQETQYF. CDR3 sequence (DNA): TGCAGTGCTAGGGCTAGCGGGACCCAAGAGACCCAGTACTTC.